The 22 T cell receptor beta chains listed next were all sequenced from one sample in a study of blood T cell repertoires in COVID-19. The repertoire was sequenced with immunoSEQ multiplex PCR; TCRdb's copy has only in-frame clones and lacks some. The sample holds some 190,000 clones; approximately 80% are singletons and the top ten take approximately 19%. Input material: peripheral blood. These receptors all come from a human donor in a cohort sampled during active COVID-19.

The genes are TRBV19 and TRBJ1-2, with D perhaps TRBD1 (5 bases). This CDR3 is built from 15 residues. The V gene lost 5 bases and the J gene lost 4 bases, with 17 bases spanning the gap. Germline V gene data show CDR1 as LNHDA and CDR2 as SQIVND (reference sequence). In nucleotides, the CDR3 is TGTGCCAGTAGTGTCGTAGGGGATGGGTTCTATGGCTACACCTTC. Residues: CASSVVGDGFYGYTF.

The chain carries TRBV4-1 and TRBJ2-5, with 9 nucleotides matching TRBD2. J gave up 1 base and V 0 bases, and 3 bases lay outside the gene matches. Germline V gives CDR1 MGHRA, CDR2 YSYEKL. CDR3 size: 16 residues. CDR3 in amino acids: CASSQDGLASQETQYF. CDR3 nucleotides: TGCGCCAGCAGCCAAGACGGACTAGCGAGCCAAGAGACCCAGTACTTC.

This rearrangement joins TRBV30 to TRBJ1-1; D uncertain. This CDR3 has 11 residues. Germline V CDR1 and CDR2: GTSNPN, SVGIG (reference sequence). Deletions cut 3 bases from V and 3 bases from J, with 5 bases between. The CDR3 DNA follows: TGTGCCTGGAGCCGGGACACTGAAGCTTTCTTT. It translates to CAWSRDTEAFF.

The chain uses TRBV10-3 and TRBJ1-1, with D possibly matching TRBD1 (5 bases). V shed 3 bases and J shed 4 bases, with 9 bases lying between them. This CDR3 is built from 13 residues. Germline CDR1 and CDR2: ENHRY and SYGVKD. CDR3 nucleotide sequence: TGTGCCATCAGTGACCAGGGTGGCACTGAAGCTTTCTTT. Its protein is CAISDQGGTEAFF.

The CDR3 region is CASSKTSWEQFF. CDR3 nucleotides: TGTGCCAGCAGCAAGACTAGTTGGGAGCAGTTCTTC. The chain couples TRBV28 to TRBJ2-1, with D perhaps matching TRBD2 (6 bases). CDR3 size: 12 residues. Germline-derived CDR1 and CDR2 are MDHEN and SYDVKM. V lost 6 bases, J lost 10 bases, and 13 bases lay in between. Looking up the rest from reference TRBV28 and TRBJ2-1 gives the full variable domain: DVKVTQSSRYLVKRTGEKVFLECVQDMDHENMFWYRQDPGLGLRLIYFSYDVKMKEKGDIPEGYSVSREKKERFSLILESASTNQTSMYLCASSKTSWEQFFGPGTRLTVL.

The J gene is TRBJ2-7, the V gene TRBV5-1; TRBD1 agrees at 8 bases. Germline CDR1 reads SGHRS; CDR2 reads YFSETQ. The J segment lost 7 bases and the V segment lost 4 bases, leaving 10 bases of the junction unmatched. The CDR3 is made up of 14 amino acids. CDR3 in DNA: TGCGCCAGCAGCCTGACAGGGGAGGATTTGGAGCAGTACGTC. It codes for CASSLTGEDLEQYV.

This chain joins TRBV18 and TRBJ2-7; D is possibly TRBD1 (5 bases). From germline, CDR1 is KGHSH and CDR2 LQKENI. The ends were cut back, 5 bases at V and 3 bases at J, with 8 bases in the middle. This CDR3 is 12 amino acids long. For the CDR3, the DNA is TGTGCCAGCTCATCTCAGGGCTACGAGCAGTACGTC. Protein product: CASSSQGYEQYV.

V is TRBV7-2 and J is TRBJ1-5, with a possible D match to TRBD1 (5 bases). The CDR3 runs 13 residues. V was trimmed by 2 bases and J by 5 bases, leaving 7 bases between them. Looked up from germline, CDR1 is SGHTA and CDR2 is FQGNSA. The CDR3 here is CASSLWGDQPQHF. The CDR3 nucleotides are TGTGCCAGCAGCTTATGGGGGGATCAGCCCCAGCATTTT.

The chain is built from TRBV5-6 and TRBJ1-4, with unresolved D. Deletions cut 0 bases from V and 5 bases from J, with 8 bases between. This CDR3 is 14 amino acids long. In germline, CDR1 is SGHDT, CDR2 YYEEEE. This CDR3 reads CASSLAQRNEKLFF. CDR3 in DNA: TGTGCCAGCAGCTTGGCACAGAGAAATGAAAAACTGTTTTTT.

The chain uses TRBV10-3 and TRBJ1-1; D is unclear. V was cut by 6 bases and J by 3 bases, with 8 bases left in between. The CDR3 is made up of 12 amino acids. Germline CDR1 ENHRY, CDR2 SYGVKD. This CDR3 reads CAISPRHTEAFF. The CDR3 region has the DNA TGTGCCATCAGCCCGAGGCACACTGAAGCTTTCTTT.

J is TRBJ2-1 and V is TRBV5-6; no clear D gene. The CDR3 has 11 amino acids. Trimming cost V 1 base and J 8 bases, with 4 bases left between them. The germline V gene has CDR1 SGHDT and CDR2 YYEEEE. CDR3 protein: CASSLIDEQFF. The CDR3 DNA sequence: TGTGCCAGCAGCTTGATCGATGAGCAGTTCTTC. The full variable domain, completed using reference TRBV5-6 and TRBJ2-1, is DAGVTQSPTHLIKTRGQQVTLRCSPKSGHDTVSWYQQALGQGPQFIFQYYEEEERQRGNFPDRFSGHQFPNYSSELNVNALLLGDSALYLCASSLIDEQFFGPGTRLTVL.

The chain couples TRBV7-9 to TRBJ2-6; D uncertain. Germline values: CDR1 SEHNR, CDR2 FQNEAQ (reference sequence). The CDR3 has 18 residues. Trimming pared 5 bases from V and 0 bases from J, leaving 17 bases between. The CDR3 coding sequence is TGTGCCAGCAGCCGTTATCCCTCCGGTCCCTCTGGGGCCAACGTCCTGACTTTC. Its translation: CASSRYPSGPSGANVLTF.

The gene calls are TRBV12-3 or TRBV12-4 and TRBJ1-1, with a possible D match to TRBD1 (5 bases). The V end lost 7 bases, the J end lost 5 bases, and 14 bases lay between the germline ends. The CDR3 consists of 13 residues. In DNA form, the CDR3 reads TGTGCCAGCACAAGGCAGGGTGGGACTGAAGCTTTCTTT. Translated: CASTRQGGTEAFF.

The genes are TRBV9 and TRBJ2-3, with 8 bases fitting TRBD2. Germline V CDR1 and CDR2: SGDLS, YYNGEE. This CDR3 is 18 amino acids long. V trimming: 0 bases; J trimming: 6 bases; junction bases outside the gene matches: 15. In DNA form, the CDR3 reads TGTGCCAGCAGCGTAGGGGTTGGAGGCAGCGGGAGCTCGGATACGCAGTATTTT. It codes for CASSVGVGGSGSSDTQYF.

A remark on this clone: At one boundary the junction diverges from the germline segment, which might be a read error. This chain connects TRBV9 to TRBJ2-3, with D maybe TRBD2 (6 bases). The V gene's germline CDR1 is SGDLS and CDR2 YYNGEE. The CDR3 spans 14 residues. CDR3 in amino acids: CASSVGGSIDTQYF. CDR3 in DNA: TGTGCCAGCAGCGTGGGGGGTAGCATAGATACGCAGTATTTT.

This rearrangement joins TRBV6-6 to TRBJ2-2; 7 nucleotides line up with TRBD1. This CDR3 is 13 amino acids long. Germline CDR1 and CDR2: MNHNY and SVGAGI (reference sequence). J lost 5 bases, V lost 7 bases, and 4 bases had no gene match. CDR3 residues: CASMTRGTGELFF. The CDR3 bases are TGTGCCAGCATGACCAGGGGGACCGGGGAGCTGTTTTTT.

The V and J genes are TRBV14 and TRBJ1-2; D perhaps matches TRBD1 (6 bases). There are 15 residues in the CDR3. CDR1 is SGHDN and CDR2 is FVKESK in the germline V gene. The V end lost 3 bases, the J end lost 8 bases, and 19 bases lay between the germline ends. CDR3 loop: CASSQIQGTGVGYTF. The DNA of the CDR3 is TGTGCCAGCAGCCAGATCCAGGGGACCGGTGTGGGCTACACCTTC.

The V gene is TRBV5-1, the J gene TRBJ1-1; 8 bases align to TRBD1. Germline lookup yields CDR1 SGHRS and CDR2 YFSETQ. This CDR3 spans 15 amino acids. V lost 2 bases, J lost 5 bases, and 8 bases stayed unmatched. CDR3 DNA: TGCGCCAGCAGCTTACTACAGGGGGGAATTACTGAAGCTTTCTTT. Its translation: CASSLLQGGITEAFF. Using reference TRBV5-1 and TRBJ1-1 for the parts outside the CDR3, the full variable domain is KAGVTQTPRYLIKTRGQQVTLSCSPISGHRSVSWYQQTPGQGLQFLFEYFSETQRNKGNFPGRFSGRQFSNSRSEMNVSTLELGDSALYLCASSLLQGGITEAFFGQGTRLTVV.

The chain has TRBV11-2 and TRBJ1-2; D is unresolved. The CDR3 is 12 residues long. With 2 bases removed from V and 6 bases from J, the gap between germline ends came to 7 bases. Looked up from germline, CDR1 is SGHAT and CDR2 is FQNNGV. Here the CDR3 reads CASSLSRDGYTF. The CDR3, as DNA: TGTGCCAGCAGCTTAAGCCGGGATGGCTACACCTTC.

The chain joins TRBV7-2 to TRBJ2-2, with no clear D. The germline V and J ends were trimmed by 3 bases and 0 bases, with 5 bases remaining between them. Germline CDR1 and CDR2: SGHTA and FQGNSA. There are 14 residues in the CDR3. The CDR3 nucleotides read TGTGCCAGCAGCTTCGGTGCGAACACCGGGGAGCTGTTTTTT. Translating gives CASSFGANTGELFF. The full variable domain, in which reference TRBV7-2 and TRBJ2-2 provide the parts outside the CDR3, is GAGVSQSPSNKVTEKGKDVELRCDPISGHTALYWYRQSLGQGLEFLIYFQGNSAPDKSGLPSDRFSAERTGGSVSTLTIQRTQQEDSAVYLCASSFGANTGELFFGEGSRLTVL.

The chain links TRBV5-1 to TRBJ2-5; 8 nucleotides line up with TRBD2. Looked up from germline, CDR1 is SGHRS and CDR2 is YFSETQ. This CDR3 spans 14 amino acids. After removal of 7 bases from V and 5 bases from J, the junction contained 10 bases not matched to a gene. The CDR3 here is CASRRGGRGETQYF. In nucleotides, the CDR3 is TGCGCCAGCCGACGGGGGGGCCGAGGGGAGACCCAGTACTTC.

V gene TRBV21-1 combines with J gene TRBJ2-7; the table's D call of TRBD2 was not tested on the DNA. TRBV21-1 constitutes a pseudogene. The CDR3 covers 15 residues. The CDR3 sequence: CASTPWGGTTGEQYV. The DNA of the CDR3 is TGTGCCAGCACCCCGTGGGGGGGGACCACGGGGGAGCAGTACGTC.